The 25 T cell receptor beta chains reported below all come from one sample, sequenced in a study of T-cell memory formation after mild COVID-19. TCRdb re-called the 5' RACE reads through MiXCR, storing one row per CDR3 protein. The data show around 140,000 distinct CDR3 sequences, 15% to 20% seen once. The sequencing input was PBMCs or a T cell subset sorted from them (not recorded which). The receptors shown here come from an adult woman who had mild COVID-19 (a few samples of this study predate the infection). Cell type and time point are not known.

This sequence joins TRBV20-1 and TRBJ2-2; D uncertain. The CDR3 length is 13 residues. Per the germline V gene, CDR1 is DFQATT and CDR2 is SNEGSKA (reference sequence). Trimming removed 1 base at V and 3 bases at J, with 6 bases between. The CDR3 DNA reads as TGCAGTGCTAGAGTCTCCTACACCGGGGAGCTGTTTTTT. It yields the protein CSARVSYTGELFF.

V usage is TRBV3-1 and J usage is TRBJ1-2, with D unclear. The CDR3 runs 12 residues. The V end was cut by 0 bases, the J end by 7 bases, with 6 bases between. Germline V gene data show CDR1 as LGHDT and CDR2 as YNNKEL (reference sequence). The CDR3 loop reads CASSQDKGGYTF. The CDR3 coding sequence is TGTGCCAGCAGCCAAGATAAAGGTGGCTACACCTTC.

This clonotype was seen only a few times. The rearrangement links TRBV29-1 to TRBJ1-4; D possibly corresponds to TRBD1 (5 bases). Germline V CDR1 and CDR2: SQVTM, ANQGSEA. V lost 4 bases and J 8 bases, leaving 11 bases between the germline ends. There are 12 residues in the CDR3. CDR3 in DNA: TGCAGCGTTGCGGGGGTAAGAGAAAAACTGTTTTTT. It yields the protein CSVAGVREKLFF. Drawing the rest from reference TRBV29-1 and TRBJ1-4, the complete variable domain is SAVISQKPSRDICQRGTSLTIQCQVDSQVTMMFWYRQQPGQSLTLIATANQGSEATYESGFVIDKFPISRPNLTFSTLTVSNMSPEDSSIYLCSVAGVREKLFFGSGTQLSVL.

The CDR3 bases are TGCGCCAGCAGCCCCGACTCGAGGGGGTTATGGGAGCAGTTCTTC. Its protein product is CASSPDSRGLWEQFF. The chain employs TRBV5-1 and TRBJ2-1; maybe TRBD1 (6 bases). Trimming left V 4 bases short and J 10 bases short, with 21 bases between. The CDR3 length is 15 residues. CDR1 is SGHRS, CDR2 YFSETQ, per germline.

On this clonotype itself: Germline is not matched at one junction end, which may reflect a read error. The V call is TRBV7-9, the J call TRBJ2-5; 13 bases fit TRBD2. This CDR3 contains 14 residues. CDR1 and CDR2 (germline): SEHNR, FQNEAQ (reference sequence). Written as DNA, the CDR3 is TGTGCCAGCAGCGACAGGACTAGCGGGAGTTCCGGATCGTTC. This codes for CASSDRTSGSSGSF.

A few counts support this clonotype. The rearrangement joins TRBV20-1 to TRBJ1-2; D might be TRBD1 (6 bases). There are 14 residues in the CDR3. Germline lookup yields CDR1 DFQATT and CDR2 SNEGSKA (reference sequence). The V end lost 6 bases, the J end lost 2 bases, and 16 bases lay between the germline ends. CDR3 residues: CSADPDRQNYGYTF. The CDR3 DNA sequence: TGCAGTGCAGATCCCGACAGGCAGAACTATGGCTACACCTTC.

This chain joins TRBV3-1 and TRBJ2-7; TRBD2 matches 9 bases. V trimming: 4 bases; J trimming: 2 bases; junction bases outside the gene matches: 6. The length of the CDR3 is 15 residues. The germline V gene has CDR1 LGHDT and CDR2 YNNKEL (reference sequence). CDR3 in amino acids: CASSRGTSLTYEQYF. The CDR3 DNA reads as TGTGCCAGCAGCCGCGGGACTAGCCTTACCTACGAGCAGTACTTC.

The J gene is TRBJ2-6, the V gene TRBV6-5; 9 nucleotides line up with TRBD1. Trimming took 3 bases from V and 0 from J; bases not matched to a gene: 6. This CDR3 has 18 residues. CDR1 is MNHEY, CDR2 SVGAGI, per germline. Here the CDR3 DNA reads TGTGCCAGCAGTTATTGGGGACAGGGCCTCTCTGGGGCCAACGTCCTGACTTTC. Translated: CASSYWGQGLSGANVLTF.

The rearrangement uses TRBV6-5 and TRBJ2-6; no clear D gene. The germline V gene encodes CDR1 MNHEY and CDR2 SVGAGI. V was shortened by 6 bases and J by 1 base, with 7 bases between the two germline ends. This CDR3 is 14 amino acids long. CDR3 sequence reads: CASRSESGANVLTF. Here the CDR3 DNA reads TGTGCCAGCAGATCCGAGTCTGGGGCCAACGTCCTGACTTTC.

This clonotype has only a few counts. The genes are TRBV7-9 and TRBJ1-5, with unresolved D. The V gene lost 5 bases and the J gene lost 4 bases, with 9 bases spanning the gap. The CDR3 covers 13 residues. Germline CDR1 reads SEHNR; CDR2 reads FQNEAQ (reference sequence). CDR3 in amino acids: CASSRQQNQPQHF. CDR3 DNA: TGTGCCAGCAGCAGACAACAGAATCAGCCCCAGCATTTT. Based on the CDR3 plus reference TRBV7-9 and TRBJ1-5, the full variable domain is DTGVSQNPRHKITKRGQNVTFRCDPISEHNRLYWYRQTLGQGPEFLTYFQNEAQLEKSRLLSDRFSAERPKGSFSTLEIQRTEQGDSAMYLCASSRQQNQPQHFGDGTRLSIL.

The V call is TRBV28, the J call TRBJ2-7; the match to TRBD2 covers 9 bases. Trimming took 7 bases from V and 2 from J; bases not matched to a gene: 6. CDR3 length: 14 residues. CDR1 is MDHEN, CDR2 SYDVKM, per germline. CDR3 protein: CASTRASGAYEQYF. In DNA, the CDR3 is TGTGCCAGCACTAGGGCTAGCGGGGCCTACGAGCAGTACTTC.

The chain is built from TRBV7-3 and TRBJ2-1; 14 bases agree with TRBD2. V trimming: 5 bases; J trimming: 3 bases; junction bases outside the gene matches: 12. The CDR3 covers 19 residues. CDR1 and CDR2 (germline): SGHTA, FQGTGA. This chain's CDR3 is CASSPAGTSGSGLYNEQFF. In DNA form, the CDR3 reads TGTGCCAGCAGCCCCGCCGGGACTAGCGGGAGTGGGCTCTACAATGAGCAGTTCTTC.

This clonotype was seen ten or more times. The chain links TRBV20-1 to TRBJ1-1, with D tentatively TRBD1 (5 bases). The germline gives CDR1 DFQATT, CDR2 SNEGSKA (reference sequence). The CDR3 runs to 14 residues. The V gene lost 0 bases and the J gene lost 4 bases, with 12 bases spanning the gap. CDR3 nucleotides: TGCAGTGCTAGAGATACGGGGCTGGTCACTGAAGCTTTCTTT. This encodes CSARDTGLVTEAFF.

In DNA, the CDR3 is TGTGCCAGCAGTTCATCACAGGGGAACCAGTACTTC. It codes for CASSSSQGNQYF. The chain is built from TRBV6-6 and TRBJ2-5, with TRBD1 matching over 7 bases. Trimming took 4 bases from V and 10 from J; bases not matched to a gene: 6. The length of the CDR3 is 12 residues. Germline V gives CDR1 MNHNY, CDR2 SVGAGI (reference sequence).

This clonotype was counted between two and nine times. The gene calls are TRBV3-1 and TRBJ2-7; no clear D. The germline gives CDR1 LGHDT, CDR2 YNNKEL (reference sequence). This CDR3 is 14 amino acids long. The germline V and J ends were trimmed by 2 bases and 5 bases, with 13 bases remaining between them. DNA for the CDR3: TGTGCCAGCAGCCAATTTTGGCAGGATAACGAGCAGTACTTC. This codes for CASSQFWQDNEQYF.

V usage is TRBV5-1 and J usage is TRBJ1-2, with D perhaps matching TRBD1 (6 bases). V lost 6 bases to trimming and J lost 5 bases, with 14 bases between them. CDR1 is SGHRS and CDR2 is YFSETQ in the germline V gene. The CDR3 covers 13 residues. CDR3 residues: CASTYAGAYGYTF. For the CDR3, the DNA is TGCGCCAGCACGTATGCGGGGGCTTATGGCTACACCTTC.

This clonotype was recorded at least ten times. V gene TRBV11-2 combines with J gene TRBJ2-3, with 7 bases matching TRBD2. V was clipped by 5 bases and J by 3 bases; unmatched bases: 8. Germline CDR1 and CDR2: SGHAT and FQNNGV. The CDR3 totals 15 residues. CDR3 loop: CASSPQLASTDTQYF. The CDR3 DNA follows: TGTGCCAGCAGCCCCCAACTAGCGTCAACAGATACGCAGTATTTT.

CDR3 in amino acids: CASSRLITDTQYF. The CDR3 coding sequence is TGCGCCAGCAGCCGCCTTATCACAGATACGCAGTATTTT. The rearrangement joins TRBV4-3 to TRBJ2-3; D is unresolved. V was cut by 4 bases and J by 2 bases, with 7 bases left in between. CDR1 and CDR2 from the germline V gene are LGHNA and YSLEER. This CDR3 region has 13 residues.

The genes are TRBV7-2 and TRBJ2-4; maybe TRBD1 (5 bases). V was shortened by 2 bases and J by 1 base, with 21 bases between the two germline ends. Germline V CDR1 and CDR2: SGHTA, FQGNSA. There are 19 residues in the CDR3. DNA of the CDR3: TGTGCCAGCAGCTTACGACACAGAGGAGTGAAGGGGGCCAAAAACATTCAGTACTTC. As protein: CASSLRHRGVKGAKNIQYF.

This clonotype was seen a handful of times. The DNA for the CDR3 is TGCGCCAGCAGCCCGCGCGGGGTCAACAATGAGCAGTTCTTC. Translation: CASSPRGVNNEQFF. The V gene is TRBV4-1, the J gene TRBJ2-1, with D perhaps matching TRBD2 (6 bases). The CDR3 consists of 14 residues. The germline V gene encodes CDR1 MGHRA and CDR2 YSYEKL. Trimming took 4 bases from V and 5 from J, leaving 12 bases between them.

The chain links TRBV5-1 to TRBJ2-7; D gene uncertain. CDR1 and CDR2 (germline): SGHRS, YFSETQ. The ends were cut back, 1 base at V and 5 bases at J, with 4 bases in the middle. CDR3 length: 11 residues. The CDR3 DNA reads TGCGCCAGCAGCTTGAGGAACGAGCAGTACTTC. This encodes CASSLRNEQYF. The whole variable domain, filled in from reference TRBV5-1 and TRBJ2-7, reads KAGVTQTPRYLIKTRGQQVTLSCSPISGHRSVSWYQQTPGQGLQFLFEYFSETQRNKGNFPGRFSGRQFSNSRSEMNVSTLELGDSALYLCASSLRNEQYFGPGTRLTVT.

V usage is TRBV5-1 and J usage is TRBJ2-5; D call uncertain. Per germline, CDR1 SGHRS and CDR2 YFSETQ. The CDR3 loop spans 14 amino acids. Trimming left V 4 bases short and J 0 bases short, with 10 bases between. CDR3 coding DNA: TGCGCCAGCAGCCTCAGGTCCAACCAAGAGACCCAGTACTTC. This translates into CASSLRSNQETQYF.

The chain uses TRBV6-2 or TRBV6-3 and TRBJ2-7; possibly TRBD2 for D (6 bases). V dropped 0 bases and J dropped 2 bases, with 11 bases sitting between them. This CDR3 comprises 15 residues. The germline CDR1 and CDR2 sequences are MNHEY and SVGEGT. The CDR3, as DNA: TGTGCCAGCAGTTACTCGAGTGGCGGGACCTACGAGCAGTACTTC. Residues: CASSYSSGGTYEQYF.

Many counts were recorded for this clonotype. The gene calls are TRBV7-9 and TRBJ1-1; D unclear. V was trimmed by 5 bases and J by 0 bases, leaving 7 bases between them. From germline, CDR1 is SEHNR and CDR2 FQNEAQ (reference sequence). The CDR3 spans 13 residues. CDR3 protein: CASSLELNTEAFF. In DNA form, the CDR3 reads TGTGCCAGCAGCCTCGAACTGAACACTGAAGCTTTCTTT.

The chain recombines TRBV7-8 with TRBJ2-2, with no clear D. This CDR3 is built from 14 residues. Per the germline V gene, CDR1 is SGHVS and CDR2 is FQNEAQ. Deletions cut 5 bases from V and 8 bases from J, with 15 bases between. CDR3 DNA: TGTGCCAGCAGCACCCGGGCTCGGGCAGGGGAGCTGTTTTTT. Protein: CASSTRARAGELFF.